This T cell receptor beta chain originates from a study of beta chain features in type 1 diabetes. Background on the study: Taken together, all samples contributed 107,917,701 examined sorted cells.

The entirety of the isolated RNA underwent reverse transcription, so expressed TCRB transcripts were sequenced. This table comes from immunoSEQ multiplex PCR, and its TCRdb copy is limited to in-frame clones, with some not included. In the table there are about 290,000 clones, 8% of which are singletons. With regard to this clone: Additional DNA sequences in this sample encode the identical CDR3.

Germline V lookup: CDR1 SQVTM, CDR2 ANQGSEA. The V gene lost 6 bases and the J gene lost 4 bases, with 19 bases spanning the gap. The CDR3 contains 15 residues. The source is a woman aged 18 to 35 in good health. This sequence joins TRBV29-1 and TRBJ2-1; possibly TRBD1 for D (6 bases). Input material: central memory CD4+ T cells from blood. Here the CDR3 reads CSVWAGTNRYNEQFF. The CDR3 region has the DNA TGCAGCGTGTGGGCTGGGACAAACCGTTACAATGAGCAGTTCTTC.